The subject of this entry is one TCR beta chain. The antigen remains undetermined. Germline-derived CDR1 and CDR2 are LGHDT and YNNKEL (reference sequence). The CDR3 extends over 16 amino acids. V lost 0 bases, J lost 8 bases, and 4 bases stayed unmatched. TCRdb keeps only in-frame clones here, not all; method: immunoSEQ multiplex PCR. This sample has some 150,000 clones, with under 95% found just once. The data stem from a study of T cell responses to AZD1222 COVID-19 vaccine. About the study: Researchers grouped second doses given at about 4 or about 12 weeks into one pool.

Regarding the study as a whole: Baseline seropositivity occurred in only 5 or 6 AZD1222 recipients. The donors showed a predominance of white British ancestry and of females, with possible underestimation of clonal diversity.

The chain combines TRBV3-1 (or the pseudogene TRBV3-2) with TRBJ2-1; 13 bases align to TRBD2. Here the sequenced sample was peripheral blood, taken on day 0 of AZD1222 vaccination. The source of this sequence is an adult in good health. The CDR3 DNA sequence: TGTGCCAGCAGCCAAGATACTAGCGGGGGGGCCTATGAGCAGTTCTTC. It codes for CASSQDTSGGAYEQFF.